This T cell receptor (beta chain) was obtained from a study of regulatory T cells in long-lasting Graves disease. Study outcomes and limitations: Since the sample size was small, accuracy may have been reduced. Persistent Graves' disease cases displayed lower TCR diversity than newly diagnosed ones. Clonotypes that were public and shared totalled some 2,900 in persistent patients versus approximately 970 in new patients.

This clonotype was observed a few times. As yet, its antigen is unknown. The time point denotes: persistent/refractory GD, antithyroid drugs over 5 years with positive TRAb. The TCR library was made from RNA extracted from PBMCs. From germline, CDR1 is KGHSH and CDR2 LQKENI. Trimming removed 2 bases from V and 4 bases from J, with 11 bases in between. The CDR3 contains 14 residues. The TCR beta library used iRepertoire HTBI primers with Arm-PCR amplification of CDR3. Under the authors' procedure: Detected in the samples were 55 to 65 TRBV and 15 or so TRBJ segments. TCRdb reanalysed the multiplex PCR reads using MiXCR and keeps one entry per CDR3 protein. These V and J calls are TCRdb output, not the study's own analysis. This sample carries a few hundred thousand distinct CDR3 sequences, about 21% of them seen once, and the ten largest clones take 14%.

The chain couples TRBV18 to TRBJ1-1; D perhaps matches TRBD1 (5 bases). This clonotype was sampled from a female donor with Graves disease. Specimen: peripheral blood mononuclear cells (PBMCs), collected when the disease was refractory, from a patient treated with antithyroid drugs. The CDR3 reads CASSPEAGGTEAFF. CDR3 nucleotides: TGTGCCAGCTCACCAGAGGCCGGGGGCACTGAAGCTTTCTTT.